These 21 T cell receptor beta chains share one sample of origin, sequenced in a study of blood T cell repertoires in COVID-19. Repertoires were generated with immunoSEQ multiplex PCR, while TCRdb's copy carries only in-frame clones and drops some. The sample has around 24,000 clones, roughly nine tenths seen once. The source material was peripheral blood. All receptors come from a human donor in a cohort sampled during active COVID-19.

The rearrangement joins TRBV10-3 to TRBJ1-1; tentative D call: TRBD1 (5 bases). This CDR3 comprises 14 residues. CDR1 is ENHRY, CDR2 SYGVKD, per germline. The germline V and J ends were trimmed by 1 base and 3 bases, with 9 bases remaining between them. The CDR3 sequence is CAISEFPRDTEAFF. The DNA for the CDR3 is TGTGCCATCAGTGAGTTTCCCAGGGACACTGAAGCTTTCTTT.

The chain is built from TRBV28 and TRBJ2-2, with TRBD1 as a possible D gene (6 bases). V lost 4 bases and J 5 bases, leaving 11 bases between the germline ends. Germline CDR1 is MDHEN and CDR2 is SYDVKM. CDR3 length: 14 amino acids. This chain's CDR3 is CASSYRVSTGELFF. DNA for the CDR3: TGTGCCAGCAGTTACAGGGTTTCTACCGGGGAGCTGTTTTTT.

The rearrangement joins TRBV6-5 to TRBJ2-5; no firm D call. Germline CDR1 MNHEY, CDR2 SVGAGI. CDR3 length: 14 amino acids. V was pared by 6 bases and J by 1 base, with 12 bases between. CDR3 in amino acids: CASSMVGFQETQYF. In DNA form, the CDR3 reads TGTGCCAGCAGCATGGTTGGCTTCCAAGAGACCCAGTACTTC.

The chain is built from TRBV5-1 and TRBJ1-1; no definite D call. V was cut by 1 base and J by 1 base, with 11 bases left in between. CDR1 is SGHRS, CDR2 YFSETQ, per germline. This CDR3 region has 15 residues. CDR3 DNA sequence: TGCGCCAGCAGCTTGTCGAGTAGACAGAACACTGAAGCTTTCTTT. Residues: CASSLSSRQNTEAFF.

This clone was picked up one time. V usage is TRBV27 and J usage is TRBJ2-7, with 10 bases that match TRBD1. The CDR3 consists of 16 residues. Per germline, CDR1 MNHEY and CDR2 SMNVEV (reference sequence). J was trimmed by 0 bases and V by 3 bases; bases with no gene match: 5. CDR3 protein: CASSFQGQGTSYEQYF. The CDR3, as DNA: TGTGCCAGCAGTTTCCAGGGACAGGGGACCTCCTACGAGCAGTACTTC.

V usage is TRBV6-5 and J usage is TRBJ1-6; no reliable D call. The germline V gene encodes CDR1 MNHEY and CDR2 SVGAGI. The CDR3 spans 15 residues. V lost 7 bases and J lost 0, with 10 bases in between. CDR3: CASKAGSSYNSPLHF. In nucleotides, the CDR3 is TGTGCCAGCAAGGCAGGAAGCTCCTATAATTCACCCCTCCACTTT.

V gene TRBV6-1 combines with J gene TRBJ1-3; possibly TRBD1 for D (5 bases). Germline values: CDR1 MNHNS, CDR2 SASEGT. The CDR3 is 15 residues long. Between the trimmed V and J ends, which lost 1 base and 3 bases, there was a span of 10 bases. The CDR3 region has the DNA TGTGCCAGCAGTGAAGACAGGAAGAGTGGAAACACCATATATTTT. It specifies CASSEDRKSGNTIYF.

This clone showed up just once. The chain joins TRBV7-2 to TRBJ1-3; 10 nucleotides align to TRBD1. This CDR3 comprises 16 residues. The V segment lost 5 bases and the J segment 3 bases; nucleotides outside the gene matches: 7. Germline assignment: CDR1 SGHTA and CDR2 FQGNSA. The CDR3: CASSRTGGIGGNTIYF. CDR3 coding DNA: TGTGCCAGCAGCCGGACAGGGGGAATAGGTGGAAACACCATATATTTT.

The chain is built from TRBV3-1 (or the pseudogene TRBV3-2) and TRBJ2-7; 15 bases align to TRBD2. The CDR3 has 18 residues. J lost 5 bases, V lost 4 bases, and 12 bases had no gene match. Germline V gene lookup returns CDR1 LGHDT and CDR2 YNNKEL (reference sequence). The CDR3 DNA follows: TGTGCCAGCAGCCGCAAGGGCCTCGGGACTAGCGGGGGGAACGAGCAGTACTTC. Amino acid sequence: CASSRKGLGTSGGNEQYF.

The rearrangement joins TRBV5-1 to TRBJ2-3; a weak D match, TRBD2 (6 bases). The germline V and J ends were trimmed by 4 bases and 0 bases, with 9 bases remaining between them. Germline values: CDR1 SGHRS, CDR2 YFSETQ. The CDR3 runs 14 residues. The DNA for the CDR3 is TGCGCCAGCAGCAGTGGGACTAGCACAGATACGCAGTATTTT. It yields the protein CASSSGTSTDTQYF.

This chain joins TRBV19 and TRBJ1-4; the D is unclear. Germline-derived CDR1 and CDR2 are LNHDA and SQIVND (reference sequence). V was trimmed by 7 bases and J by 1 base, leaving 7 bases between them. The CDR3 is 13 residues long. CDR3 region: CASKLGTNEKLFF. In DNA, the CDR3 is TGTGCCAGTAAGCTCGGAACTAATGAAAAACTGTTTTTT. Full variable domain (outside the CDR3, taken from reference TRBV19 and TRBJ1-4): DGGITQSPKYLFRKEGQNVTLSCEQNLNHDAMYWYRQDPGQGLRLIYYSQIVNDFQKGDIAEGYSVSREKKESFPLTVTSAQKNPTAFYLCASKLGTNEKLFFGSGTQLSVL.

The table lists this clone with a count of one. V is TRBV7-2 and J is TRBJ2-4; 7 nucleotides align to TRBD2. In germline, CDR1 is SGHTA, CDR2 FQGNSA. The CDR3 runs to 14 residues. With 6 bases clipped from V and 2 bases from J, the junction kept 4 bases outside the gene matches. In nucleotides, the CDR3 is TGTGCCAGCAGTCCGGGAGGATCCAAAAACATTCAGTACTTC. Translating it yields CASSPGGSKNIQYF.

The rearrangement links TRBV3-1 (or the pseudogene TRBV3-2) to TRBJ1-1; D possibly corresponds to TRBD1 (6 bases). This CDR3 has 15 residues. Germline CDR1 is LGHDT and CDR2 is YNNKEL (reference sequence). Trimming took 2 bases from V and 5 from J, leaving 15 bases between them. The CDR3 nucleotides read TGTGCCAGCAGCCAATCCCCGGGAGGGGGGACTGAAGCTTTCTTT. Protein: CASSQSPGGGTEAFF.

A single count supports this clone. The V gene is TRBV2, the J gene TRBJ2-3; 9 nucleotides align to TRBD1. Germline lookup yields CDR1 SNHLY and CDR2 FYNNEI. V dropped 6 bases and J dropped 2; count of bases not matched to a gene: 3. The CDR3 has 14 amino acids. Here the CDR3 DNA reads TGTGCCAGCAGCGGACAGGGGTCCACAGATACGCAGTATTTT. This codes for CASSGQGSTDTQYF.

The rearrangement uses TRBV5-1 and TRBJ1-2, with 8 bases identical to TRBD1. The CDR3 is 14 amino acids. V lost 1 base and J lost 9; bases outside the gene matches: 8. The germline CDR1 and CDR2 sequences are SGHRS and YFSETQ. The CDR3: CASSLTAGTGSYTF. The CDR3 DNA reads TGCGCCAGCAGCTTGACGGCCGGGACAGGCAGCTACACCTTC. The whole variable domain, remainder taken from reference TRBV5-1 and TRBJ1-2, is KAGVTQTPRYLIKTRGQQVTLSCSPISGHRSVSWYQQTPGQGLQFLFEYFSETQRNKGNFPGRFSGRQFSNSRSEMNVSTLELGDSALYLCASSLTAGTGSYTFGSGTRLTVV.

The gene calls are TRBV10-3 and TRBJ1-4; no clear D. In germline, CDR1 is ENHRY, CDR2 SYGVKD. The CDR3 is made up of 12 amino acids. V lost 4 bases and J 8 bases, leaving 8 bases between the germline ends. The CDR3 protein is CAISGSGEKLFF. CDR3 bases: TGTGCCATCAGTGGTAGCGGGGAAAAACTGTTTTTT.

CDR3: CASSLEGDGSYGYTF. CDR3 bases: TGTGCCAGCAGCTTAGAAGGGGATGGAAGCTATGGCTACACCTTC. The gene calls are TRBV13 and TRBJ1-2; possible D gene TRBD1, 5 bases. Trimming removed 1 base at V and 4 bases at J, with 13 bases between. CDR3 length equals 15 residues. Germline V gene data show CDR1 as PRHDT and CDR2 as FYEKMQ (reference sequence).

The chain is built from TRBV21-1 and TRBJ2-7; the D call in the table, TRBD2, was not verified against the DNA. TRBV21-1 is designated a pseudogene. This CDR3 has 16 amino acids. DNA for the CDR3: TGTGCCAGCAGCAAAGACGGCGGCGAAAGCTCCTACGAGCAGTACTTC. Amino acid sequence: CASSKDGGESSYEQYF.

V and J are TRBV19 and TRBJ1-2, with 10 bases aligning to TRBD1. Germline CDR1 reads LNHDA; CDR2 reads SQIVND (reference sequence). Trimming removed 3 bases from V and 2 bases from J; junction bases left unmatched: 0. The CDR3 has 14 amino acids. The CDR3 spells CASSMGQGNYGYTF. CDR3 sequence (DNA): TGTGCCAGTAGTATGGGACAGGGGAACTATGGCTACACCTTC.

V usage is TRBV6-1 and J usage is TRBJ2-7; weak D call: TRBD2 (6 bases). The CDR3 contains 13 residues. Between the trimmed V and J ends, which lost 2 bases and 4 bases, there was a span of 9 bases. The germline V gene has CDR1 MNHNS and CDR2 SASEGT. For the CDR3, the DNA is TGTGCCAGCAGTGAATTGGAGGGTTACGAGCAGTACTTC. Encoded protein: CASSELEGYEQYF.

This sequence joins TRBV3-1 (or the pseudogene TRBV3-2) and TRBJ2-2; TRBD1 agrees at 9 bases. V lost 6 bases and J lost 4; bases outside the gene matches: 3. The germline V gene encodes CDR1 LGHDT and CDR2 YNNKEL (reference sequence). This CDR3 is built from 14 residues. Here the CDR3 DNA reads TGTGCCAGCAGGGACAGGGGAAGCACCGGGGAGCTGTTTTTT. Its protein is CASRDRGSTGELFF.